This is a list of T cell receptor beta chains from one sample in a study of monozygotic twins with inflammatory bowel disease. From its re-call of the 5' RACE reads, TCRdb lists each CDR3 protein once, without DNA. Here the sample table reports about 450,000 distinct CDR3 sequences. Sequenced input: blood. These receptors were taken from a human donor with ulcerative colitis or Crohn's disease, or a healthy co-twin of an affected twin (not recorded which). Each CDR3 is given with its conserved first and last residue. Each record gives: V gene, J gene, CDR3 protein.

v_call: TRBV27; j_call: TRBJ1-6; cdr3_aa: CASKGTAYYNSPLHF
v_call: TRBV12-3/TRBV12-4; j_call: TRBJ2-1; cdr3_aa: CASSDPGQGLDEQFF
v_call: TRBV29-1; j_call: TRBJ2-2; cdr3_aa: CSVDGLRNTGELFF
v_call: TRBV20-1; j_call: TRBJ1-4; cdr3_aa: CSARGPNNEKLFF
v_call: TRBV9; j_call: TRBJ2-7; cdr3_aa: CASSVEPGHAYEQYF
v_call: TRBV4-1; j_call: TRBJ2-5; cdr3_aa: CASSQEGHFGGGGQETQYF
v_call: TRBV5-1; j_call: TRBJ2-3; cdr3_aa: CASSFQGPSTDTQYF
v_call: TRBV14; j_call: TRBJ1-3; cdr3_aa: CASGDLGSTIYF
v_call: TRBV20-1; j_call: TRBJ2-6; cdr3_aa: CSAREVFSSGANVLTF
v_call: TRBV7-2; j_call: TRBJ1-5; cdr3_aa: CASSLVRSPQPQHF
v_call: TRBV4-3; j_call: TRBJ1-4; cdr3_aa: CASSQELGLTNEKLFF
v_call: TRBV6-1; j_call: TRBJ2-3; cdr3_aa: CASSEGGLSTDTQYF
v_call: TRBV20-1; j_call: TRBJ2-1; cdr3_aa: CSARVGGYNEQFF
v_call: TRBV5-1; j_call: TRBJ2-2; cdr3_aa: CASSLESGELFF
v_call: TRBV30; j_call: TRBJ1-6; cdr3_aa: CAWKQANSPLHF
v_call: TRBV18; j_call: TRBJ1-1; cdr3_aa: CASSPLTANTEAFF
v_call: TRBV9; j_call: TRBJ2-7; cdr3_aa: CASSPDPGLRDEQYF
v_call: TRBV5-1; j_call: TRBJ2-3; cdr3_aa: CASSVGGFPDTQYF
v_call: TRBV20-1; j_call: TRBJ2-3; cdr3_aa: CSAIPGLMTQYF
v_call: TRBV2; j_call: TRBJ2-1; cdr3_aa: CASSERRGAIYNEQFF
v_call: TRBV6-1; j_call: TRBJ2-5; cdr3_aa: CASRSTGGIQTQYF
v_call: TRBV12-3/TRBV12-4; j_call: TRBJ1-2; cdr3_aa: CASSLTGQARGYTF
v_call: TRBV15; j_call: TRBJ2-4; cdr3_aa: CATSSPGTPRAENIQYF
v_call: TRBV11-2; j_call: TRBJ2-7; cdr3_aa: CASSFSQQGAKGEQYF
v_call: TRBV5-1; j_call: TRBJ2-2; cdr3_aa: CASGVASSGELFF
v_call: TRBV10-3; j_call: TRBJ2-6; cdr3_aa: CAISEALAAAGANVLTF
v_call: TRBV25-1; j_call: TRBJ1-1; cdr3_aa: CASRTGVANTEAFF
v_call: TRBV7-2; j_call: TRBJ1-3; cdr3_aa: CASSLWGPAGNTIYF
v_call: TRBV11-3; j_call: TRBJ2-1; cdr3_aa: CASSLVGGLASVNEQFF